This TCR beta chain was profiled in a study of blood T cell repertoires in COVID-19. On the study more broadly: PBMCs, B-cell-depleted T cells, or T cells were the source of the cDNA or gDNA that made up the material.

V was trimmed by 5 bases and J by 2 bases, leaving 12 bases between them. CDR3 size: 15 residues. Germline V gene sequence: CDR1 LNHDA, CDR2 SQIVND (reference sequence). The authors' processing: Scientists estimated how many nucleated cells there were by amplifying reference gene primers. Measured with immunoSEQ multiplex PCR; TCRdb has only the in-frame clones, and not every one. From that table come the V and J calls and clone size; the DNA was used to work out D and trimming. This sample has 180,000 or so clones; roughly nine tenths occur once, and the top ten carry approximately 9.9%. This chain joins TRBV19 and TRBJ1-4; D is possibly TRBD1 (6 bases). The clonotype originates from a woman aged 55-69 years with COVID-19, enrolled during active disease. The sample consisted of peripheral blood. This CDR3 reads CASSSNRVTNEKLFF. CDR3 DNA sequence: TGTGCCAGTAGTTCGAACAGGGTGACTAATGAAAAACTGTTTTTT. The entire variable domain, with the rest obtained from reference TRBV19 and TRBJ1-4, is as follows: DGGITQSPKYLFRKEGQNVTLSCEQNLNHDAMYWYRQDPGQGLRLIYYSQIVNDFQKGDIAEGYSVSREKKESFPLTVTSAQKNPTAFYLCASSSNRVTNEKLFFGSGTQLSVL.